The clone carrying this T cell receptor beta chain is a singleton in its sample. Its cognate antigen is unknown. Germline values: CDR1 GTSNPN, CDR2 SVGIG (reference sequence). The CDR3 totals 12 residues. Trimming took 0 bases from V and 5 from J, leaving 7 bases between them. The data are from a study of CD8+ T cells in alopecia areata. Study overall: Treated patients took oral tofacitinib at 5 to 10 mg twice daily. Study results and limitations: Alphabeta T cells residing in normal skin are also sequenced in scalp samples.

RNA was extracted and reverse transcribed into cDNA as the sequencing template. The repertoire was sequenced with immunoSEQ multiplex PCR; TCRdb's copy has only in-frame clones and lacks some. The table lists about 150,000 clones, 47% of them singletons. Both peripheral blood and punch biopsies of lesional scalp skin were obtained from patients who had alopecia areata. Sorted populations comprised CD4+ and CD8+ T cells obtained from PBMCs. The receptor comes from a human donor with alopecia areata. The V and J genes are TRBV30 and TRBJ2-5; D gene ambiguous. The sequenced sample consisted of CD4+ T cells sorted from blood. CDR3 sequence (DNA): TGTGCCTGGAGTGTAAGTTCCGAGACCCAGTACTTC. It is translated as CAWSVSSETQYF.